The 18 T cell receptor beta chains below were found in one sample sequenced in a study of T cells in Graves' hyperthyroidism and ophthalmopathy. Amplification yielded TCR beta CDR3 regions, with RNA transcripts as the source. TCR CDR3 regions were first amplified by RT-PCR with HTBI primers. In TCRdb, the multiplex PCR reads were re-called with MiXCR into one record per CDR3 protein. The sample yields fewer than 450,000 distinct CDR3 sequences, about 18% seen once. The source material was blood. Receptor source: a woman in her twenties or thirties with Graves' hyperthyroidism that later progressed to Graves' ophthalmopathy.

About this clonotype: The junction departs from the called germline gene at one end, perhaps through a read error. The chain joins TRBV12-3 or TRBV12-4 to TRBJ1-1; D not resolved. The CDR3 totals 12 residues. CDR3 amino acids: CTSSLGDTEAFF. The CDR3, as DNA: TGTACCAGCAGTTTAGGTGACACTGAAGCTTTCTTT.

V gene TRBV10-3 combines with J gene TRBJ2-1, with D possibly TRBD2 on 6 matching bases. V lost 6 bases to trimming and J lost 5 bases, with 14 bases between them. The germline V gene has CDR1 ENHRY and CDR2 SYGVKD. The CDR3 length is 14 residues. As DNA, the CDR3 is TGTGCCATCAGGGAGGGCGGGGTTGACAATGAGCAGTTCTTC. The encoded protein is CAIREGGVDNEQFF.

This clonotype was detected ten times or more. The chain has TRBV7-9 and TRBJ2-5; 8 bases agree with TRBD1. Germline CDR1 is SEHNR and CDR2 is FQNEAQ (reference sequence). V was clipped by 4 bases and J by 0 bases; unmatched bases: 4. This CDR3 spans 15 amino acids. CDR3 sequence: CASSSRTGNQETQYF. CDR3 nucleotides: TGTGCCAGCAGCTCAAGGACAGGGAACCAAGAGACCCAGTACTTC.

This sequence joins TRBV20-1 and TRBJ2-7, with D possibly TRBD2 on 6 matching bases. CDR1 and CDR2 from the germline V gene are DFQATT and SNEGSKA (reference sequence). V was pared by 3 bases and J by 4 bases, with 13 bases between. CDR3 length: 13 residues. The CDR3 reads CSARRDSPYEQYV. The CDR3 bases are TGCAGTGCTAGGCGGGATAGCCCTTACGAGCAGTACGTC.

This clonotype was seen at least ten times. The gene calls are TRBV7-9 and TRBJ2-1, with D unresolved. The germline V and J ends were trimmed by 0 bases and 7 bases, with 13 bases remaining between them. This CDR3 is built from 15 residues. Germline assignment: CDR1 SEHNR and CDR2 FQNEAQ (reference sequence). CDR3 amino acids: CASSLALKTQNEQFF. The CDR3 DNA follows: TGTGCCAGCAGCTTAGCGCTTAAGACACAAAATGAGCAGTTCTTC.

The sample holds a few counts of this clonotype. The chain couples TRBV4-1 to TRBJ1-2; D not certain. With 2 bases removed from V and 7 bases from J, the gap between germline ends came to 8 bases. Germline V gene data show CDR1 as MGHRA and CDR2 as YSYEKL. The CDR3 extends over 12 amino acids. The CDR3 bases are TGCGCCAGCAGCCAACAGGAAACTGGCTACACCTTC. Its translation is CASSQQETGYTF.

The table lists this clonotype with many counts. CDR3 bases: TGTGCCAGCAGCAGCGACAGGGGCAGTACGCAGTATTTT. Amino acid sequence: CASSSDRGSTQYF. The rearrangement joins TRBV7-2 to TRBJ2-3, with 8 bases fitting TRBD1. CDR3 size: 13 residues. Trimming cost V 5 bases and J 8 bases; bases outside gene matches: 6. Germline CDR1 and CDR2: SGHTA and FQGNSA. The full variable domain, in which reference TRBV7-2 and TRBJ2-3 provide the parts outside the CDR3, is GAGVSQSPSNKVTEKGKDVELRCDPISGHTALYWYRQSLGQGLEFLIYFQGNSAPDKSGLPSDRFSAERTGGSVSTLTIQRTQQEDSAVYLCASSSDRGSTQYFGPGTRLTVL.

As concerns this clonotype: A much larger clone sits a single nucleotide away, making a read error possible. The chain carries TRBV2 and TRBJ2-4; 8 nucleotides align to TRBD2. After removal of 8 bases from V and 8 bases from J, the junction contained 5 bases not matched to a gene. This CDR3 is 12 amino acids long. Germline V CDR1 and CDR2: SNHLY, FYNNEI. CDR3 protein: CASGTRRDIQYF. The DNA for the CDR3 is TGTGCCAGCGGGACTAGGAGAGACATTCAGTACTTC.

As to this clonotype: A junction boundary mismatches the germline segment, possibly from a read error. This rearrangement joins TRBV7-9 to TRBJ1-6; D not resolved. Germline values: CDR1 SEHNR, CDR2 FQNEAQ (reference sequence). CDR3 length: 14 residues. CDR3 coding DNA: TGTGCCAGCACCTTACAGCAAGGCAATTCACCCCTCCACTTT. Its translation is CASTLQQGNSPLHF. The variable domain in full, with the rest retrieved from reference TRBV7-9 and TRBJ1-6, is DTGVSQNPRHKITKRGQNVTFRCDPISEHNRLYWYRQTLGQGPEFLTYFQNEAQLEKSRLLSDRFSAERPKGSFSTLEIQRTEQGDSAMYLCASTLQQGNSPLHFGNGTRLTVT.

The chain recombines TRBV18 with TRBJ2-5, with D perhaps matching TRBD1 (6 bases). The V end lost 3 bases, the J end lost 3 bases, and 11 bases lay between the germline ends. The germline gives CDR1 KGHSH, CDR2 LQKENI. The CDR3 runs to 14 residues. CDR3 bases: TGTGCCAGCTCACCTTTACAGGGAGAAGAGACCCAGTACTTC. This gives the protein CASSPLQGEETQYF.

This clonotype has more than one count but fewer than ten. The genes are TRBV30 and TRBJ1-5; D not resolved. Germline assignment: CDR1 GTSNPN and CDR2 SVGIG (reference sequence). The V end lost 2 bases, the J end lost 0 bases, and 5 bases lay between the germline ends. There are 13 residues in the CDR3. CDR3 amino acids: CAWSISSNQPQHF. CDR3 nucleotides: TGTGCCTGGAGTATCAGTAGCAATCAGCCCCAGCATTTT.

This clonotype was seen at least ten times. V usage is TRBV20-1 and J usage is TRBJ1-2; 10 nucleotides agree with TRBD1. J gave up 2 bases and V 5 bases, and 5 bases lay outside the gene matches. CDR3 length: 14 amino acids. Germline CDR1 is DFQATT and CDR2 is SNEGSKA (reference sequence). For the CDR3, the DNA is TGCAGTGCTCTCCGGACAGGGGGGAACTATGGCTACACCTTC. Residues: CSALRTGGNYGYTF.

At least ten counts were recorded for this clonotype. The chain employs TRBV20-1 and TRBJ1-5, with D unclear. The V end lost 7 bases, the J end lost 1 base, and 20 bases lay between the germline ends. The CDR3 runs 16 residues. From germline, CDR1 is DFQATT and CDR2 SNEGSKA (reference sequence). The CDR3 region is CSVLPPLGGSNQPQHF. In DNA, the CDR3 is TGCAGTGTCCTCCCTCCCCTGGGAGGAAGCAATCAGCCCCAGCATTTT.

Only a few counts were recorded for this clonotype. The DNA for the CDR3 is TGTGCCAGCAGCGGTGTAGGGGACCAAGAGACCCAGTACTTC. It codes for CASSGVGDQETQYF. This chain uses TRBV4-2 with TRBJ2-5; possibly TRBD1 for D (5 bases). The germline V and J ends were trimmed by 5 bases and 0 bases, with 10 bases remaining between them. The CDR3 sequence is 14 residues long. Germline V lookup: CDR1 LGHNA, CDR2 YNFKEQ.

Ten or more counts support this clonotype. The CDR3 region is CATSRGRDTEAFF. The CDR3 region has the DNA TGTGCCACCAGTCGGGGCCGCGATACTGAAGCTTTCTTT. The V call is TRBV24-1, the J call TRBJ1-1; TRBD1 is a possible D gene (5 bases). Germline CDR1 and CDR2: KGHDR and SFDVKD. Trimming took 6 bases from V and 5 from J, leaving 12 bases between them. The CDR3 spans 13 residues.

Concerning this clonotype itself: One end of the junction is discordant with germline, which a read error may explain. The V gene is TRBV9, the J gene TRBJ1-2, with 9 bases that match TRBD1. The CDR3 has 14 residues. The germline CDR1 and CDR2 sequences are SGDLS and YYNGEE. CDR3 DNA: TGTGCCAGCAGCGGAACCGGGACAGGGTCTCGTGGCTCCTTC. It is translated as CASSGTGTGSRGSF.

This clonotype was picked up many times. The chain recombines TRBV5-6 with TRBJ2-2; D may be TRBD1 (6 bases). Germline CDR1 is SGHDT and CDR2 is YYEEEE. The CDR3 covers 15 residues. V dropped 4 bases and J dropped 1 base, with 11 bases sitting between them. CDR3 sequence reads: CASSPRTENTGELFF. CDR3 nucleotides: TGTGCCAGCAGCCCACGGACAGAGAACACCGGGGAGCTGTTTTTT.

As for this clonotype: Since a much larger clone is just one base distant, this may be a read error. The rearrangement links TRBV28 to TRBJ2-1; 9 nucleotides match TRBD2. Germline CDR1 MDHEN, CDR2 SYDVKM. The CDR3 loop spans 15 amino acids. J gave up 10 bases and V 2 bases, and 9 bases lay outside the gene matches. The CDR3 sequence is CASSLKTSGYYEQFF. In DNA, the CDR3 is TGTGCCAGCAGTTTAAAGACTAGCGGCTATTACGAGCAGTTCTTC. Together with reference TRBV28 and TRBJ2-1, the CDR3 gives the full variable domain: DVKVTQSSRYLVKRTGEKVFLECVQDMDHENMFWYRQDPGLGLRLIYFSYDVKMKEKGDIPEGYSVSREKKERFSLILESASTNQTSMYLCASSLKTSGYYEQFFGPGTRLTVL.